The 15 T cell receptor beta chains listed next were all sequenced from one sample in a study of blood T cell repertoires in COVID-19. TCRdb's copy holds only in-frame clones and misses some; the assay was immunoSEQ multiplex PCR. Of roughly 430,000 clones listed, roughly 90% are singletons. The sequencing input was PBMCs or T cells enriched from blood (not recorded which). These receptor sequences come from a woman in her late teens or twenties who had been exposed to COVID-19.

This chain joins TRBV7-9 and TRBJ1-6; 7 nucleotides align to TRBD1. The V and J ends lost 1 base and 11 bases, in that order; junction bases with no gene match: 5. The CDR3 runs 14 residues. The V gene's germline CDR1 is SEHNR and CDR2 FQNEAQ (reference sequence). The CDR3 nucleotides read TGTGCCAGCAGCTTAGATCCTCAGGGGGCACCCCTCCACTTT. Its translation: CASSLDPQGAPLHF.

This chain connects TRBV7-9 to TRBJ2-3, with TRBD2 matching over 10 bases. J lost 8 bases, V lost 2 bases, and 7 bases had no gene match. Germline values: CDR1 SEHNR, CDR2 FQNEAQ (reference sequence). The length of the CDR3 is 15 residues. The CDR3 loop is CASSLIAGGAGTQYF. In DNA form, the CDR3 reads TGTGCCAGCAGCTTAATAGCGGGGGGTGCGGGTACGCAGTATTTT.

V usage is TRBV4-2 and J usage is TRBJ2-5; 10 nucleotides line up with TRBD2. Trimming took 0 bases from V and 4 from J; bases not matched to a gene: 5. Germline V lookup: CDR1 LGHNA, CDR2 YNFKEQ. This CDR3 has 16 amino acids. The CDR3, as DNA: TGTGCCAGCAGCCAAGACAGAGCGGGGGGGCGAGAGACCCAGTACTTC. Its protein is CASSQDRAGGRETQYF.

CDR3: CASRLAGVVDTQYF. The CDR3 nucleotides read TGCGCCAGCAGACTAGCGGGAGTTGTTGATACGCAGTATTTT. The chain joins TRBV5-1 to TRBJ2-3; TRBD2 matches 11 bases. V dropped 5 bases and J dropped 6; count of bases not matched to a gene: 5. Germline-derived CDR1 and CDR2 are SGHRS and YFSETQ. The length of the CDR3 is 14 residues.

V gene TRBV7-3 combines with J gene TRBJ2-3; D is ambiguous. The CDR3 extends over 13 amino acids. Germline V gene lookup returns CDR1 SGHTA and CDR2 FQGTGA. V was trimmed by 5 bases and J by 0 bases, leaving 6 bases between them. The CDR3 region is CASSTYSTDTQYF. The CDR3 DNA reads TGTGCCAGCAGCACCTATAGCACAGATACGCAGTATTTT.

The CDR3 nucleotides are TGTGCCAGCACGGAAGGGAGAAAGCGGGAGTGGAGCACAGATACGCAGTATTTT. Translating gives CASTEGRKREWSTDTQYF. The chain uses TRBV27 and TRBJ2-3; 8 nucleotides line up with TRBD2. The CDR3 loop spans 18 amino acids. Germline V gene lookup returns CDR1 MNHEY and CDR2 SMNVEV (reference sequence). J gave up 0 bases and V 7 bases, and 15 bases lay outside the gene matches.

The rearrangement uses TRBV19 and TRBJ1-5; 8 bases line up with TRBD1. The CDR3 contains 16 residues. CDR1 and CDR2 from the germline V gene are LNHDA and SQIVND (reference sequence). V shed 4 bases, J shed 0 bases, and the junction held 5 bases outside the gene matches. DNA of the CDR3: TGTGCCAGTAGTACGGACAGGGAAAATAGCAATCAGCCCCAGCATTTT. It encodes CASSTDRENSNQPQHF.

The chain links TRBV5-1 to TRBJ2-1; TRBD1 matches 7 bases. The ends lost 4 bases at V and 0 bases at J; junction bases unmatched: 4. From germline, CDR1 is SGHRS and CDR2 YFSETQ. There are 15 residues in the CDR3. The CDR3 reads CASSPGTDSYNEQFF. CDR3 bases: TGCGCCAGCAGCCCCGGGACAGACTCCTACAATGAGCAGTTCTTC.

This chain uses TRBV7-2 with TRBJ2-7, with 9 bases matching TRBD1. Trimming at V came to 5 bases and at J to 6 bases, leaving 8 bases not matched to a gene. CDR1 is SGHTA and CDR2 is FQGNSA in the germline V gene. The CDR3 contains 14 residues. Here the CDR3 DNA reads TGTGCCAGCAGCCGGAACAGGGGGCGGGTCGAGCAGTACTTC. Encoded protein: CASSRNRGRVEQYF.

This clone was counted a few times. This chain uses TRBV18 with TRBJ2-1; 10 bases are shared with TRBD2. Germline V gives CDR1 KGHSH, CDR2 LQKENI. This CDR3 is built from 15 residues. V shed 2 bases and J 5 bases; nucleotides not matched to a gene: 3. CDR3 coding DNA: TGTGCCAGCTCACCAAGGACTAGCGGCAACAATGAGCAGTTCTTC. Translation gives CASSPRTSGNNEQFF. Using reference TRBV18 and TRBJ2-1 for the parts outside the CDR3, the full variable domain is NAGVMQNPRHLVRRRGQEARLRCSPMKGHSHVYWYRQLPEEGLKFMVYLQKENIIDESGMPKERFSAEFPKEGPSILRIQQVVRGDSAAYFCASSPRTSGNNEQFFGPGTRLTVL.

The rearrangement uses TRBV18 and TRBJ2-1, with D possibly TRBD2 on 6 matching bases. The CDR3 loop spans 15 amino acids. Germline assignment: CDR1 KGHSH and CDR2 LQKENI. V lost 4 bases, J lost 4 bases, and 14 bases lay in between. Here the CDR3 DNA reads TGTGCCAGCTCACTGGGGGGTGGATCGTACAATGAGCAGTTCTTC. Amino acids: CASSLGGGSYNEQFF. The whole variable domain, remainder taken from reference TRBV18 and TRBJ2-1, is NAGVMQNPRHLVRRRGQEARLRCSPMKGHSHVYWYRQLPEEGLKFMVYLQKENIIDESGMPKERFSAEFPKEGPSILRIQQVVRGDSAAYFCASSLGGGSYNEQFFGPGTRLTVL.

The chain joins TRBV28 to TRBJ2-1; 10 bases are shared with TRBD2. Losses at the gene ends were 3 bases for V and 3 bases for J; bases not matched to a gene: 17. The CDR3 totals 20 residues. Germline lookup yields CDR1 MDHEN and CDR2 SYDVKM. The CDR3 loop reads CASSFLGGSSGSNFYNEQFF. CDR3 in DNA: TGTGCCAGCAGTTTTTTGGGCGGATCTAGCGGGAGCAACTTCTACAATGAGCAGTTCTTC.

The CDR3: CASSLRLAKSSYNEQFF. CDR3 nucleotide sequence: TGCGCCAGCAGCTTGAGGCTAGCGAAGAGCTCCTACAATGAGCAGTTCTTC. J is TRBJ2-1 and V is TRBV5-1, with a tentative D call TRBD2 (6 bases). Per the germline V gene, CDR1 is SGHRS and CDR2 is YFSETQ. This CDR3 contains 17 residues. Trimming removed 1 base from V and 0 bases from J, with 14 bases in between.

As to this clone: Relative to the germline gene, one junction end is altered; a read error may explain this. V and J are TRBV7-7 and TRBJ1-1; no clear D gene. Germline CDR1 reads SSHAT; CDR2 reads FNYEAQ (reference sequence). CDR3 length: 13 amino acids. Here the CDR3 reads CASSLRQNTEAFF. CDR3 in DNA: TGTGCTAGCAGCTTGAGACAGAACACTGAAGCTTTCTTT.

V gene TRBV18 combines with J gene TRBJ2-1, with 12 bases matching TRBD2. The V and J ends lost 3 bases and 9 bases, in that order; junction bases with no gene match: 6. Germline V CDR1 and CDR2: KGHSH, LQKENI. CDR3 size: 15 residues. The CDR3 DNA reads TGTGCCAGCTCACCTCCGACTAGCGGGGGTGCTGAGCAGTTCTTC. As protein: CASSPPTSGGAEQFF.